This TCR beta chain was recovered during a study of glioma-infiltrating T cells. The overall study: Glioblastomas were WHO grade IV, sampled at first diagnosis; low-grade were grade II. General study findings and limits: Above-expected tissue-blood divergence occurred in all gliomas, most in low-grade ones. CDR3 overlap between tissue and blood was very small.

A remark on this clonotype: Its antigen is not identified.

Using RNA template, CDR3s of TCR alpha and beta were amplified with iRepertoire arm-PCR. TCRdb re-derived calls from the multiplex PCR reads in MiXCR, one entry per CDR3 protein. The sample holds 300,000 to 450,000 distinct CDR3 sequences, more than 35% seen once. The CDR3 runs to 14 residues. Germline V gives CDR1 SEHNR, CDR2 FQNEAQ (reference sequence). Trimming at V came to 5 bases and at J to 7 bases, leaving 5 bases not matched to a gene. The chain employs TRBV7-9 and TRBJ1-4, with TRBD1 identical over 9 bases. Sequencing used glioma tissue, nonneoplastic brain tissue, or PBMCs (not recorded which). The TCR originated in a human donor with low-grade glioma or glioblastoma, undergoing nonglioma brain surgery, or in good health (not recorded which). CDR3: CASSQDRGREKLFF. The CDR3 DNA follows: TGTGCCAGCAGCCAGGACAGGGGACGTGAAAAACTGTTTTTT.